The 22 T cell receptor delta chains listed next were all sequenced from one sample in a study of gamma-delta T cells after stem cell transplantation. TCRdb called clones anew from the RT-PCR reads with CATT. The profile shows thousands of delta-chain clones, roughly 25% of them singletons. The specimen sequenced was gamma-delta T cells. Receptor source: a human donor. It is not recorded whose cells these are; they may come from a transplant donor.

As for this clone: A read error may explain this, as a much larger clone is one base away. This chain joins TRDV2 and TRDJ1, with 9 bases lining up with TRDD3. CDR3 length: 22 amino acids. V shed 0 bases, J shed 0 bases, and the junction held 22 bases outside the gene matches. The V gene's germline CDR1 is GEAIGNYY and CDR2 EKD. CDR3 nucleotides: TGTGCCTGTGACACCGTAGGCAGTACTGGGGGAAAGAGCCCTATGCACACCGATAAACTCATCTTT. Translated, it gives CACDTVGSTGGKSPMHTDKLIF.

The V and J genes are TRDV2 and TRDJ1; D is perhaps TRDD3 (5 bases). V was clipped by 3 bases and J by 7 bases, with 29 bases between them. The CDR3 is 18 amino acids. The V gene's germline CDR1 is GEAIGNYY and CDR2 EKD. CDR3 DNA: TGTGCCTGTGACCCCTCACACGAACAACAAAGTGCATGGGGTAAACTCATCTTT. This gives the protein CACDPSHEQQSAWGKLIF.

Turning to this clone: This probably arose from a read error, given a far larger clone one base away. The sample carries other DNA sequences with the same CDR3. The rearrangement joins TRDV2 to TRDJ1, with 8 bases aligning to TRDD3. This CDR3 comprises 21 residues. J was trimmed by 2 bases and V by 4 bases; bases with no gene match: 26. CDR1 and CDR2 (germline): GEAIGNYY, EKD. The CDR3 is CACDSLPAAGDTSRGTDKLIF. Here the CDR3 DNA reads TGTGCCTGTGATTCCCTTCCGGCGGCTGGGGATACCTCTAGAGGTACCGATAAACTCATCTTT.

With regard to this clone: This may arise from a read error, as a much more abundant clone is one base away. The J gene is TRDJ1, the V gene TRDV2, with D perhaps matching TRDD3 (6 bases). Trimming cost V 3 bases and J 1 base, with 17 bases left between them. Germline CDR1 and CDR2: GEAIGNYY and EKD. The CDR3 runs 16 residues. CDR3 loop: CACDALLGRFTDKLIF. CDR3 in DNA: TGTGCCTGTGACGCCTTACTGGGAAGGTTCACCGATAAACTCATCTTT.

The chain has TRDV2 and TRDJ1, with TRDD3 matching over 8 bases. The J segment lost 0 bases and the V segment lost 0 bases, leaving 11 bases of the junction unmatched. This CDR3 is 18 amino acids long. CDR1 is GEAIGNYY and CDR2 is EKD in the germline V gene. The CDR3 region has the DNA TGTGCCTGTGACACCGTGACTGGGGGCCCCCCGCACACCGATAAACTCATCTTT. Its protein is CACDTVTGGPPHTDKLIF.

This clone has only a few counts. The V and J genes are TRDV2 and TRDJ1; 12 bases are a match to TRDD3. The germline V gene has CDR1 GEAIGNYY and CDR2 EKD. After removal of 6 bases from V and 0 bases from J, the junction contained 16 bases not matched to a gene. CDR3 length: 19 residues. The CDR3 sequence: CACQALGDTSSGYTDKLIF. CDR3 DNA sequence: TGTGCCTGTCAAGCGCTGGGGGATACGTCATCAGGGTACACCGATAAACTCATCTTT.

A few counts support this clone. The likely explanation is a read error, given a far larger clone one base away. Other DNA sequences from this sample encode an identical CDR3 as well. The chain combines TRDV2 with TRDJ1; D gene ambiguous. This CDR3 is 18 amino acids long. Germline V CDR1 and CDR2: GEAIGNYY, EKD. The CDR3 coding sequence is TGTGCCTGCGACACCGTTCTCGTTCCCATCGGAGGTACCGATAAACTCATCTTT. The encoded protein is CACDTVLVPIGGTDKLIF.

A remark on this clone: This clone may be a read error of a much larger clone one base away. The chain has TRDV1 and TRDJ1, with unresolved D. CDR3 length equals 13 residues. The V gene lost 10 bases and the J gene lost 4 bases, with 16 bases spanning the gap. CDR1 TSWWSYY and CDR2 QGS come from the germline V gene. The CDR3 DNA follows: TGTGCTCCTGAGGGCGGGGCAAACGATAAACTCATCTTT. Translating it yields CAPEGGANDKLIF.

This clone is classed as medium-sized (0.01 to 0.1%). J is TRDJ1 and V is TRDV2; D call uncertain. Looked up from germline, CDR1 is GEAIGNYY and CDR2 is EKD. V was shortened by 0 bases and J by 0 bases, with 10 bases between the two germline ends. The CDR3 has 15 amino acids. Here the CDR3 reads CACDTVGLDTDKLIF. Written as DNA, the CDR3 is TGTGCCTGTGACACCGTGGGACTTGACACCGATAAACTCATCTTT.

The CDR3 nucleotides read TGTGCCTGTGACCAGGTTCGTACTGGGGATTTGTACACCGATAAACTCATCTTT. Amino acid sequence: CACDQVRTGDLYTDKLIF. The J gene is TRDJ1, the V gene TRDV2; TRDD3 aligns across 7 bases. The V gene end was trimmed by 3 bases and the J gene end by 0 bases; junction bases not matched to a gene: 15. Looked up from germline, CDR1 is GEAIGNYY and CDR2 is EKD. This CDR3 contains 18 residues.

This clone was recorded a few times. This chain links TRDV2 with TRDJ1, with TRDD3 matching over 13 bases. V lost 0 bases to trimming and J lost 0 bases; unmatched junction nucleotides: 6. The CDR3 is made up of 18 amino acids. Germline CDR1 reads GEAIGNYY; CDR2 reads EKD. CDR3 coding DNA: TGTGCCTGTGACACCGTACTGGGGGATACGCGACACACCGATAAACTCATCTTT. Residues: CACDTVLGDTRHTDKLIF.

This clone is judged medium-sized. CDR3 nucleotides: TGTGCCTGTGACCCCTTAGCATACGGCACCGATAAACTCATCTTT. Its protein product is CACDPLAYGTDKLIF. J is TRDJ1 and V is TRDV2; TRDD3 might be the D (5 bases). This CDR3 is 15 amino acids long. Per germline, CDR1 GEAIGNYY and CDR2 EKD. V was cut by 3 bases and J by 1 base, with 14 bases left in between.

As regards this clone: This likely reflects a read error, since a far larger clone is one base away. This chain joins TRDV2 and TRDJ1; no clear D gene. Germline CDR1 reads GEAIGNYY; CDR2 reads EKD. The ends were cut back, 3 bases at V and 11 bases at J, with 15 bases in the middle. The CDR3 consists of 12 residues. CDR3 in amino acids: CACDLHVERLIF. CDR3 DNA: TGTGCCTGTGACCTTCATGTTGAGAGGCTCATCTTT.

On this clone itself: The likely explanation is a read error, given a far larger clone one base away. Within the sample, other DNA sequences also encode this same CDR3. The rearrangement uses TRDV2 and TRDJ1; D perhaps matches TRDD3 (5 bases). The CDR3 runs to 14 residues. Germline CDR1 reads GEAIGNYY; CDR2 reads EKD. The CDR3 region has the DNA TGTGCCTGTGACAGGATGGGGAACACCGATAAACTCATCTTC. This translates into CACDRMGNTDKLIF.

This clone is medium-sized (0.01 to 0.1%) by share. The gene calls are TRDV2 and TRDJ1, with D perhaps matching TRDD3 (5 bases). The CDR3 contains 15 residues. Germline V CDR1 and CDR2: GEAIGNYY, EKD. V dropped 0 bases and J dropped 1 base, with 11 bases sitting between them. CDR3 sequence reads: CACDTAPGATDKLIF. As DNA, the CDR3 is TGTGCCTGTGACACCGCACCGGGGGCCACCGATAAACTCATCTTT.

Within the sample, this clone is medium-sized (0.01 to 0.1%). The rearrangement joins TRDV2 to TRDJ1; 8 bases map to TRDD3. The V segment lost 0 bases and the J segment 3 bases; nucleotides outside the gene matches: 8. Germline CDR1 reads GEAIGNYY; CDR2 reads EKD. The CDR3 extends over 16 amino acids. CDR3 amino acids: CACDTVEGYVPDKLIF. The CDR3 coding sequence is TGTGCCTGTGACACCGTCGAGGGATACGTTCCCGATAAACTCATCTTT.

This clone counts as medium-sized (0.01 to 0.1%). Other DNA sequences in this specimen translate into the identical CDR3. The CDR3 loop is CACDTVDRDNLGSWDTRQMFF. The DNA of the CDR3 is TGTGCCTGTGACACCGTAGACAGGGATAATTTGGGATCATGGGACACCCGACAGATGTTTTTC. The chain carries TRDV2 and TRDJ3, with D possibly matching TRDD3 (6 bases). The germline V gene has CDR1 GEAIGNYY and CDR2 EKD. This CDR3 is 21 amino acids long. The V end was cut by 0 bases, the J end by 4 bases, with 24 bases between.

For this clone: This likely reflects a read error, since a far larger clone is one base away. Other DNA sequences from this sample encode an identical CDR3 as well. Here the CDR3 reads CALGELLGGVTDKLIF. CDR3 DNA: TGTGCTCTTGGAGAGTTACTGGGGGGAGTTACCGATAAGCTCATCTTT. The chain joins TRDV1 to TRDJ1; 8 nucleotides align to TRDD3. Germline assignment: CDR1 TSWWSYY and CDR2 QGS. This CDR3 is built from 16 residues.

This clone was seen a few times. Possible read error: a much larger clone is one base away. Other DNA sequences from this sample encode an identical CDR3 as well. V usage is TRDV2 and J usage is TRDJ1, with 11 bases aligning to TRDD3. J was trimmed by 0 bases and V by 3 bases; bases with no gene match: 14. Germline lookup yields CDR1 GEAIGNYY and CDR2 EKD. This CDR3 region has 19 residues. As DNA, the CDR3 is TGTGCCTGTGACGCGTTGCTGGGGGATACCCTAACGTACACCGATAAACTCATCTTT. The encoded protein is CACDALLGDTLTYTDKLIF.

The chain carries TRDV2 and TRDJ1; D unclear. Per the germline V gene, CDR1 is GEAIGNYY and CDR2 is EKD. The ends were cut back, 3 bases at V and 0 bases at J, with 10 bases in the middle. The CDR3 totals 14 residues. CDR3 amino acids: CACDPISNTDKLIF. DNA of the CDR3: TGTGCCTGTGACCCGATTTCGAACACCGATAAACTCATCTTT.

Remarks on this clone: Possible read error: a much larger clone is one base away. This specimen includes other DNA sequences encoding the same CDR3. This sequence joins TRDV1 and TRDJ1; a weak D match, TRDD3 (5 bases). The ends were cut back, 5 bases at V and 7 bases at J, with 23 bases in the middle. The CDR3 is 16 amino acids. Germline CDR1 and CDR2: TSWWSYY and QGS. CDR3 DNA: TGTGCTCTTGGGAAAGTAGTACAGGGGCTAGGGGGTAAACTCATCTTT. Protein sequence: CALGKVVQGLGGKLIF.

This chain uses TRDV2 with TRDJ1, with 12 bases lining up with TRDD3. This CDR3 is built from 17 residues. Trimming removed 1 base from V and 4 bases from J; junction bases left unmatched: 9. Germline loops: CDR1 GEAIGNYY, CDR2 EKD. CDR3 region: CACDTISGGYVRDKLIF. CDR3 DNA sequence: TGTGCCTGTGACACGATCTCTGGGGGATACGTACGCGATAAACTCATCTTT.